This entry concerns a single T cell receptor beta chain. The sample comes from a study of cytomegalovirus exposure and HLA in healthy donors. The study ran its PCR with 60 Vbeta and 13 Jbeta primers. Measured with immunoSEQ multiplex PCR; TCRdb has only the in-frame clones, and not every one. The sample includes over 70,000 clones, over 70% of them seen just once. The CDR3 sequence is 13 residues long. CDR1 is MNHEY and CDR2 is SVGAGI in the germline V gene. V lost 6 bases and J lost 3; bases outside the gene matches: 1. The sequenced sample was PBMCs. The rearrangement uses TRBV6-5 and TRBJ2-1; 8 positions agree with TRBD1. The sequence derives from a man aged 30-40 years in good health and CMV-seropositive. The CDR3 bases are TGTGCCAGCAGGGACAGGGTCTACAATGAGCAGTTCTTC. It is translated as CASRDRVYNEQFF.